The clone carrying this TCR beta chain showed up just a few times. As yet, its antigen is unknown. This sample is drawn from a study of CD8+ T cells in alopecia areata. Study summary: Administration of oral tofacitinib to treated patients was at 5 to 10 mg twice daily. Study outcomes and limitations: Patients displayed less clarity in TCR sharing than mice, a finding possibly related to HLA. Among the 100 top clones, expanded CD8+ clones, like scalp clonality, were significantly decreased by tofacitinib.

Losses at the gene ends were 4 bases for V and 7 bases for J; bases not matched to a gene: 6. The CDR3 covers 13 residues. Germline V gene lookup returns CDR1 MNHEY and CDR2 SVGAGI. This sample's treatment: oral pan-JAK inhibitor, 5-10 mg twice daily. Collected material from alopecia areata patients comprised lesional scalp punch biopsies and peripheral blood. Following RNA extraction, reverse transcription yielded cDNA that acted as the sequencing template. TCRdb's copy holds only in-frame clones and misses some; the assay was immunoSEQ multiplex PCR. There are about 190,000 clones in the sample; 64% occur only once, and about 4.2% lies in the top ten.

The clonotype was recovered from a human donor with alopecia areata. The chain combines TRBV6-5 with TRBJ1-2, with TRBD1 identical over 7 bases. The input for sequencing was CD4+ T cells sorted from blood, taken at week 4, from a patient treated with tofacitinib. The CDR3, as DNA: TGTGCCAGCAGTTCTACAGGGGCGGGTGGCTACACCTTC. This sequence encodes CASSSTGAGGYTF.